The rows below give T cell receptor beta chains drawn from one sample of a study of blood T cell repertoires in COVID-19. TCRdb keeps only in-frame clones here, not all; method: immunoSEQ multiplex PCR. The sample holds around 700,000 clones, 85% to 90% seen once. Material: peripheral blood. The source is a woman aged 18-29 years with acute or convalescent COVID-19. Each CDR3 is given with its conserved first and last residue. Each record gives: J gene, D gene, V gene, CDR3 DNA, CDR3 protein. A D gene is named only where the DNA matches it firmly.

J: TRBJ1-1
D: -
V: TRBV27
DNA: TGTGCCAGCAGTTTTGTTGGGGGGACTGAAGCTTTCTTT
CDR3: CASSFVGGTEAFF

J: TRBJ1-1
D: TRBD1
V: TRBV30
DNA: TGTGCCTGGACCGGACAGGGAGAAGGCACTGAAGCTTTCTTT
CDR3: CAWTGQGEGTEAFF

J: TRBJ2-2
D: TRBD2
V: TRBV3-1/TRBV3-2
DNA: TGTGCCAGCAGCCGCCAGGGAATGGGAGGGGTGGCGCTGTTTTTT
CDR3: CASSRQGMGGVALFF

J: TRBJ1-1
D: TRBD1
V: TRBV2
DNA: TGTGCCAGCACCCTCGACAGGGGTGACACTGAAGCTTTCTTT
CDR3: CASTLDRGDTEAFF

J: TRBJ2-7
D: -
V: TRBV27
DNA: TGTGCCAGCAGTACCCGTTTCCGGGATGTAGGGAACGAGCAGTACTTC
CDR3: CASSTRFRDVGNEQYF

J: TRBJ2-6
D: -
V: TRBV27
DNA: TGTGCCAGCAGTCGTAGGGACAAAAGCTCTGGGGCCAACGTCCTGACTTTC
CDR3: CASSRRDKSSGANVLTF

J: TRBJ2-7
D: -
V: TRBV19
DNA: TGTGCCAGTAGTATAGGGCTAGCTGGCGAGCAGTACTTC
CDR3: CASSIGLAGEQYF

J: TRBJ1-2
D: -
V: TRBV5-6
DNA: TGTGCCAGCAGCTTGGGAGCAAAGTATATTAACTATGGCTACACCTTC
CDR3: CASSLGAKYINYGYTF

J: TRBJ1-4
D: -
V: TRBV4-3
DNA: TGCGCCAGCAGCCAAGGGGGCGGAAAACTGTTTTTT
CDR3: CASSQGGGKLFF

J: TRBJ2-1
D: TRBD1
V: TRBV6-1
DNA: TGTGCCAGCAGTGAAAGACAGGGGAAGTCCTACAATGAGCAGTTCTTC
CDR3: CASSERQGKSYNEQFF

J: TRBJ2-1
D: TRBD2
V: TRBV27
DNA: TGTGCCAGCAGTTTAGCGGGGGGTCAGTACAATGAGCAGTTCTTC
CDR3: CASSLAGGQYNEQFF

J: TRBJ1-6
D: TRBD1
V: TRBV4-3
DNA: TGCGCCAGCAGCCAATCCGGACAGGGGACGCATTCACCCCTCCACTTT
CDR3: CASSQSGQGTHSPLHF

J: TRBJ2-7
D: TRBD1
V: TRBV10-3
DNA: TGTGCCATCAGTGAGGGCGACAGGGGGAAATACGAGCAGTACTTC
CDR3: CAISEGDRGKYEQYF